This T cell receptor beta chain was sequenced in a study of cytomegalovirus exposure and HLA in healthy donors. General study results and limits: Researchers reported in a later analysis that a missense DCLRE1C variant was tied to TCR beta V- and J-gene trimming. Excluded: some indistinguishable V segments such as TRBV6-2 and TRBV6-3. Per a later analysis, approximately 16,000 TCR beta sequences showed association with HLA alleles at 0.05 false discovery rate.

Primers: 60 Vbeta forward and 13 Jbeta reverse. TCRdb's copy holds only in-frame clones and misses some; the assay was immunoSEQ multiplex PCR. The data show 200,000 or so clones, with roughly 84% seen just once and around 0.24% held by the top ten. In its sample, this clone was seen a few times. As yet, its antigen is unknown. Germline V gene data show CDR1 as SGHDT and CDR2 as YYEEEE. The CDR3 extends over 18 amino acids. V was clipped by 0 bases and J by 9 bases; unmatched bases: 17. Those who donated were healthy bone marrow donors. The origin of this receptor is a boy younger than 18 in good health and CMV-seronegative. Input material: PBMCs. The chain carries TRBV5-6 and TRBJ1-5, with 8 bases matching TRBD1. As DNA, the CDR3 is TGTGCCAGCAGCTTGGCTTCCGGGACAGGTCTATCCGTATCGCCCCAGCATTTT. Translated: CASSLASGTGLSVSPQHF.